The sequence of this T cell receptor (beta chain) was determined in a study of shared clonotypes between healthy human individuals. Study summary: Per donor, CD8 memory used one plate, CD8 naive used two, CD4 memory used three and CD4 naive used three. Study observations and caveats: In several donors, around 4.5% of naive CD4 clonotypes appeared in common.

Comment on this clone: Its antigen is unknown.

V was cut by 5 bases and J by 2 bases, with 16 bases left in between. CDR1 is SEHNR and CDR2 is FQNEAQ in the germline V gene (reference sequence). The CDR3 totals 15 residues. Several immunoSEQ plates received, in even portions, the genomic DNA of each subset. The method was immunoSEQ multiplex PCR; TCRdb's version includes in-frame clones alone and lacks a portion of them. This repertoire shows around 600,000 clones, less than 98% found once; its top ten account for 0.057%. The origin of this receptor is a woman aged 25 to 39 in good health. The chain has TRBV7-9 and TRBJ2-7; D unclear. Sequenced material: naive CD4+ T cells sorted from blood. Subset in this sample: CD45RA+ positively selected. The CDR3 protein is CASSRPVRTAYEQYF. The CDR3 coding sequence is TGTGCCAGCAGCCGGCCTGTTAGGACGGCCTACGAGCAGTACTTC. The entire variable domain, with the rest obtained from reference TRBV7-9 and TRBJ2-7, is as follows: DTGVSQNPRHKITKRGQNVTFRCDPISEHNRLYWYRQTLGQGPEFLTYFQNEAQLEKSRLLSDRFSAERPKGSFSTLEIQRTEQGDSAMYLCASSRPVRTAYEQYFGPGTRLTVT.